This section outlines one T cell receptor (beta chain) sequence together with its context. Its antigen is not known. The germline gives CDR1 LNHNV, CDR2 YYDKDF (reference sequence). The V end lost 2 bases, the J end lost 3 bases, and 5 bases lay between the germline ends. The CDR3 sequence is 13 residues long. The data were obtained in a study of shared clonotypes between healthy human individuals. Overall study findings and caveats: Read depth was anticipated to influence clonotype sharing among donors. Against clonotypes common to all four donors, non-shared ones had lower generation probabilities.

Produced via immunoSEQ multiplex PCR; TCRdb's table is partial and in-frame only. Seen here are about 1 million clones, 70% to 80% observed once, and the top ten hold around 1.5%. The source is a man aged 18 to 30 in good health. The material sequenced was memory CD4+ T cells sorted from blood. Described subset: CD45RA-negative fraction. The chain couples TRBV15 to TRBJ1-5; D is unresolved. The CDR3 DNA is TGTGCCACCAGCAGAATTTCCAATCAGCCCCAGCATTTT. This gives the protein CATSRISNQPQHF.